The clone carrying this TCR beta chain was counted between two and nine times. The target antigen is unknown. This sample is drawn from a study of identical twins. After template switching added a universal primer site, the resulting cDNA carried unique molecular identifiers. Using its own MiXCR run on the 5' RACE reads, TCRdb lists one record per CDR3 protein. The sample lists about 660,000 distinct CDR3 sequences, more than 6.5% seen once, with approximately 0.89% in the top ten. Looked up from germline, CDR1 is SGHKS and CDR2 is YYEKEE (reference sequence). V was clipped by 2 bases and J by 5 bases; unmatched bases: 3. The CDR3 sequence is 15 residues long. Points from the study as a whole: A lower insertion count was a feature of abundant cord blood beta clonotypes, with no such feature in memory repertoires. Less excess twin sharing appeared in beta out-of-frame sequences. Twin pairs' shared out-of-frame alpha sequences were enriched in low generation probability.

This sample was also put to use in a study of yellow fever vaccine responses in identical twins.

The receptor was isolated from a woman aged 18 to 35 in good health. The rearrangement links TRBV5-5 to TRBJ1-6; the match to TRBD1 covers 8 bases. The sample comprised PBMCs. CDR3 sequence (DNA): TGTGCCAGCAGCTTATGGACAGGGCATAATTCACCCCTCCACTTT. Translated: CASSLWTGHNSPLHF.